This entry lists 21 T cell receptor beta chains sequenced from one sample in a study of shared clonotypes between healthy human individuals. Assay: immunoSEQ multiplex PCR; the TCRdb copy retains only in-frame clones and omits some. The data show about 580,000 clones, 95% to 98% seen once. Terminally differentiated effector memory CD45RA+ cells were left out of the naive CD8 fraction, which was CD45RO-negative and positively selected for CCR7. The source material was naive CD8+ T cells sorted from blood. The receptors shown here come from a young man in good health.

This chain uses TRBV7-9 with TRBJ2-1, with 8 bases fitting TRBD1. The CDR3 loop spans 16 amino acids. Germline CDR1 is SEHNR and CDR2 is FQNEAQ (reference sequence). With V trimmed by 1 base and J by 6 bases, 8 bases remained unmatched. CDR3 residues: CASSLVGRGLVNEQFF. CDR3 in DNA: TGTGCCAGCAGCTTAGTAGGCAGGGGGCTTGTCAATGAGCAGTTCTTC. Filled out from reference TRBV7-9 and TRBJ2-1, the complete variable domain reads DTGVSQNPRHKITKRGQNVTFRCDPISEHNRLYWYRQTLGQGPEFLTYFQNEAQLEKSRLLSDRFSAERPKGSFSTLEIQRTEQGDSAMYLCASSLVGRGLVNEQFFGPGTRLTVL.

Here the CDR3 reads CASSSVQDANTGELFF. In DNA, the CDR3 is TGCGCCAGCTCTTCAGTACAGGACGCGAACACCGGGGAGCTGTTTTTT. This chain links TRBV10-2 with TRBJ2-2, with D maybe TRBD1 (5 bases). The V end was cut by 8 bases, the J end by 0 bases, with 16 bases between. The CDR3 sequence is 16 residues long. Germline CDR1 WSHSY, CDR2 SAAADI.

The chain's CDR3 is CASSHRDASKNIQYF. The CDR3, as DNA: TGCGCCAGCAGCCATCGGGACGCCTCCAAAAACATTCAGTACTTC. V usage is TRBV4-1 and J usage is TRBJ2-4; D could derive from TRBD1 or TRBD2 (5 bases each). Germline-derived CDR1 and CDR2 are MGHRA and YSYEKL. Trimming took 3 bases from V and 2 from J, leaving 11 bases between them. The CDR3 length is 15 residues.

This clone appeared a single time. The rearrangement uses TRBV28 and TRBJ2-2; possibly TRBD1 for D (5 bases). Per the germline V gene, CDR1 is MDHEN and CDR2 is SYDVKM. This CDR3 has 12 residues. With 7 bases removed from V and 7 bases from J, the gap between germline ends came to 10 bases. CDR3 nucleotide sequence: TGTGCCAGCATCCAGGGAAGCGGGGAGCTGTTTTTT. Protein: CASIQGSGELFF.

The rearrangement joins TRBV27 to TRBJ2-2, with D perhaps TRBD1 or TRBD2 (5 bases each). The V end was cut by 4 bases, the J end by 6 bases, with 12 bases between. Germline CDR1 and CDR2: MNHEY and SMNVEV (reference sequence). The CDR3 spans 14 residues. The CDR3 DNA sequence: TGTGCCAGCAGTTATGGGACCTCGGCCGGGGAGCTGTTTTTT. As protein: CASSYGTSAGELFF.

This rearrangement joins TRBV9 to TRBJ2-1; 7 bases match TRBD2. Germline assignment: CDR1 SGDLS and CDR2 YYNGEE. The CDR3 loop spans 16 amino acids. V dropped 5 bases and J dropped 1; count of bases not matched to a gene: 9. CDR3 sequence: CASSSDSGSSYNEQFF. In DNA, the CDR3 is TGTGCCAGCAGTTCGGATAGCGGGTCGTCCTACAATGAGCAGTTCTTC.

V and J are TRBV19 and TRBJ2-3; a possible D gene is TRBD2 (6 bases). The ends were cut back, 7 bases at V and 0 bases at J, with 11 bases in the middle. The CDR3 loop spans 14 amino acids. CDR1 and CDR2 (germline): LNHDA, SQIVND (reference sequence). This CDR3 reads CASNKRVSTDTQYF. For the CDR3, the DNA is TGTGCCAGTAACAAGCGGGTTAGCACAGATACGCAGTATTTT. Looking up the rest from reference TRBV19 and TRBJ2-3 gives the full variable domain: DGGITQSPKYLFRKEGQNVTLSCEQNLNHDAMYWYRQDPGQGLRLIYYSQIVNDFQKGDIAEGYSVSREKKESFPLTVTSAQKNPTAFYLCASNKRVSTDTQYFGPGTRLTVL.

The chain recombines TRBV11-2 with TRBJ2-2, with 7 nucleotides matching TRBD1. The V gene's germline CDR1 is SGHAT and CDR2 FQNNGV. The CDR3 contains 15 residues. The V segment lost 5 bases and the J segment 4 bases; nucleotides outside the gene matches: 7. CDR3 sequence reads: CASSPRQGVTGELFF. Here the CDR3 DNA reads TGTGCCAGCAGCCCCCGACAGGGAGTCACCGGGGAGCTGTTTTTT.

The gene calls are TRBV10-2 and TRBJ2-7; no firm D call. The CDR3 length is 15 residues. From germline, CDR1 is WSHSY and CDR2 SAAADI. V lost 8 bases and J 2 bases, leaving 19 bases between the germline ends. The CDR3 here is CASENQKREAYEQYF. The CDR3 DNA follows: TGCGCCAGCGAGAACCAAAAACGAGAGGCCTACGAGCAGTACTTC.

The chain links TRBV7-6 to TRBJ2-3, with TRBD2 as a possible D gene (5 bases). The V gene lost 1 base and the J gene lost 0 bases, with 8 bases spanning the gap. This CDR3 comprises 15 residues. The germline gives CDR1 SGHVS, CDR2 FNYEAQ. The CDR3: CASSLEAVSTDTQYF. CDR3 sequence (DNA): TGTGCCAGCAGCTTAGAAGCGGTTAGCACAGATACGCAGTATTTT.

This clone was found once. The rearrangement joins TRBV6-1 to TRBJ1-5; D is uncertain. Deletions cut 2 bases from V and 5 bases from J, with 16 bases between. Germline V gives CDR1 MNHNS, CDR2 SASEGT. CDR3 length: 16 residues. CDR3 in amino acids: CASSETLTEGHQPQHF. As DNA, the CDR3 is TGTGCCAGCAGTGAAACTTTAACTGAAGGGCATCAGCCCCAGCATTTT.

The gene calls are TRBV15 and TRBJ2-7; D is uncertain. The CDR3 has 13 residues. With 4 bases removed from V and 3 bases from J, the gap between germline ends came to 10 bases. The germline gives CDR1 LNHNV, CDR2 YYDKDF (reference sequence). This chain's CDR3 is CATSTLYHYEQYF. The CDR3 region has the DNA TGTGCCACCAGCACCCTGTACCACTACGAGCAGTACTTC.

Here the CDR3 reads CASSLQQPGAGELFF. Here the CDR3 DNA reads TGTGCCAGCAGCTTACAACAGCCTGGTGCCGGGGAGCTGTTTTTT. The gene calls are TRBV7-3 and TRBJ2-2; D is unresolved. Germline-derived CDR1 and CDR2 are SGHTA and FQGTGA. The CDR3 contains 15 residues. V gave up 2 bases and J gave up 6 bases, with 13 bases separating them.

The chain is built from TRBV7-9 and TRBJ2-1; possibly TRBD1 for D (6 bases). The CDR3 consists of 19 residues. CDR1 and CDR2 from the germline V gene are SEHNR and FQNEAQ (reference sequence). Trimming pared 4 bases from V and 5 bases from J, leaving 27 bases between. The CDR3 sequence: CASSSTLLGASREDNEQFF. The CDR3 DNA reads as TGTGCCAGCAGCTCCACCCTTTTGGGGGCTAGCAGGGAAGACAATGAGCAGTTCTTC.

The chain carries TRBV15 and TRBJ1-1, with a possible D match to TRBD1 (6 bases). V was clipped by 1 base and J by 4 bases, with 13 bases between them. Germline V CDR1 and CDR2: LNHNV, YYDKDF (reference sequence). The CDR3 loop spans 15 amino acids. The CDR3 loop is CATSRAQGTSTEAFF. The CDR3 coding sequence is TGTGCCACCAGCAGAGCGCAGGGGACGAGCACTGAAGCTTTCTTT.

The chain couples TRBV13 to TRBJ2-7; 9 bases are a match to TRBD1. The CDR3 spans 14 residues. Germline-derived CDR1 and CDR2 are PRHDT and FYEKMQ (reference sequence). J was trimmed by 4 bases and V by 5 bases; bases with no gene match: 6. CDR3: CASSPGQGDYEQYF. In DNA, the CDR3 is TGTGCCAGCAGCCCGGGACAGGGTGATTACGAGCAGTACTTC.

This chain joins TRBV9 and TRBJ2-3, with D possibly being TRBD1 or TRBD2 (5 bases each). CDR3 length equals 12 residues. Trimming took off 5 bases at V and 8 bases at J, with 12 bases between the two ends. Per the germline V gene, CDR1 is SGDLS and CDR2 is YYNGEE. The CDR3 loop is CASRDGAGTQYF. For the CDR3, the DNA is TGTGCCAGCAGGGACGGGGCTGGTACGCAGTATTTT.

Here the CDR3 DNA reads TGCGCCAGCAGCCGACTACAGGGGGCGCCGGACGAGCAGTACTTC. It yields the protein CASSRLQGAPDEQYF. The chain links TRBV4-1 to TRBJ2-7; 9 nucleotides agree with TRBD1. Germline V gene data show CDR1 as MGHRA and CDR2 as YSYEKL. The CDR3 has 15 residues. The J segment lost 5 bases and the V segment lost 4 bases, leaving 9 bases of the junction unmatched.

The chain carries TRBV5-6 and TRBJ2-7, with TRBD1 identical over 9 bases. With V trimmed by 4 bases and J by 5 bases, 10 bases remained unmatched. CDR1 SGHDT and CDR2 YYEEEE come from the germline V gene. The CDR3 consists of 15 residues. The CDR3 sequence is CASSTGQGISDEQYF. The CDR3 region has the DNA TGTGCCAGCAGCACCGGACAGGGGATCAGCGACGAGCAGTACTTC. The full variable domain, in which reference TRBV5-6 and TRBJ2-7 provide the parts outside the CDR3, is DAGVTQSPTHLIKTRGQQVTLRCSPKSGHDTVSWYQQALGQGPQFIFQYYEEEERQRGNFPDRFSGHQFPNYSSELNVNALLLGDSALYLCASSTGQGISDEQYFGPGTRLTVT.

To note about this clone: This CDR3 is also generated by other DNA sequences in the sample. V gene TRBV9 combines with J gene TRBJ2-7; 13 bases are shared with TRBD2. Looked up from germline, CDR1 is SGDLS and CDR2 is YYNGEE. This CDR3 contains 15 residues. The J segment lost 2 bases and the V segment lost 2 bases, leaving 1 base of the junction unmatched. The CDR3, as DNA: TGTGCCAGCAGCGTCGGGACTAGCGGGACCTACGAGCAGTACTTC. Its protein is CASSVGTSGTYEQYF.

The chain has TRBV11-2 and TRBJ2-5; TRBD2 might be the D (5 bases). Trimming took off 2 bases at V and 2 bases at J, with 21 bases between the two ends. Germline V gene data show CDR1 as SGHAT and CDR2 as FQNNGV. This CDR3 comprises 18 residues. The chain's CDR3 is CASSLTLDLELWQETQYF. In nucleotides, the CDR3 is TGTGCCAGCAGCTTAACACTAGACCTTGAGTTGTGGCAAGAGACCCAGTACTTC.